Presented here are 7 T cell receptor beta chains from one specimen sequenced in a study of response to subunit inactivated influenza vaccine (dated by TCRdb to 2017 to 2018). Libraries were constructed by RT-PCR. The data were produced on an Illumina HiSeq 2500. TCRdb itself trimmed the public reads at Q25 with fastp, ran MiXCR and retained productive beta chains. Rows with a matching CDR3 protein are joined into one entry that keeps the most common DNA and genes. For this sample there are about 310,000 distinct CDR3 sequences; 21% appear just once. The ten top clones hold about 10% of the sample. The sequencing used PBMCs from blood, collected about 20 months after vaccination. The receptors were gathered from a man between 50 and 69 years old who received an inactivated influenza vaccine. Donor details come from another sample of the same person, matched by shared clones.

This clonotype came up a few times. The chain recombines TRBV27 with TRBJ2-3; TRBD2 aligns across 11 bases. CDR1 is MNHEY, CDR2 SMNVEV, per germline (reference sequence). The CDR3 is 17 residues long. With 8 bases clipped from V and 4 bases from J, the junction kept 14 bases outside the gene matches. The CDR3: CASRLRSLAGGPDTQYF. The CDR3, as DNA: TGTGCCAGCCGCCTTCGGTCCCTAGCGGGGGGTCCAGATACGCAGTATTTT.

The V gene is TRBV20-1, the J gene TRBJ1-1, with 9 nucleotides matching TRBD1. There are 14 residues in the CDR3. V was clipped by 3 bases and J by 4 bases; unmatched bases: 6. Germline V gene lookup returns CDR1 DFQATT and CDR2 SNEGSKA (reference sequence). CDR3 sequence reads: CSARNRGQGTEAFF. The CDR3 DNA reads TGCAGTGCTAGGAACAGGGGGCAGGGCACTGAAGCTTTCTTT.

The CDR3 here is CATRGTSVTEQFF. The CDR3 coding sequence is TGTGCCACCAGGGGGACTTCCGTCACCGAGCAGTTCTTC. The chain carries TRBV24-1 and TRBJ2-1; possible D gene TRBD2, 6 bases. The CDR3 is 13 amino acids. Trimming removed 7 bases at V and 10 bases at J, with 16 bases between. Germline loops: CDR1 KGHDR, CDR2 SFDVKD.

This clonotype was observed at least ten times. The rearrangement joins TRBV24-1 to TRBJ1-3, with 7 bases aligning to TRBD1. Trimming removed 7 bases from V and 0 bases from J; junction bases left unmatched: 8. Germline V gene sequence: CDR1 KGHDR, CDR2 SFDVKD. The CDR3 sequence is 16 residues long. The CDR3 reads CATSPTGPGSGNTIYF. Here the CDR3 DNA reads TGTGCCACCAGCCCGACAGGGCCGGGCTCTGGAAACACCATATATTTT.

The CDR3 nucleotides read TGTGCCTGTCGGGGTAAACAAACAGGGCAGTTCTTC. Translating gives CACRGKQTGQFF. The chain joins TRBV30 to TRBJ2-1; D may match TRBD1 or TRBD2 (5 bases each). Germline assignment: CDR1 GTSNPN and CDR2 SVGIG (reference sequence). Trimming removed 6 bases from V and 12 bases from J, with 18 bases in between. The CDR3 is made up of 12 amino acids.

This clonotype has at least ten counts. The chain has TRBV10-3 and TRBJ1-1; TRBD1 agrees at 12 bases. Germline V gene lookup returns CDR1 ENHRY and CDR2 SYGVKD. V lost 5 bases, J lost 6 bases, and 4 bases stayed unmatched. CDR3 length: 14 amino acids. The CDR3 nucleotides read TGTGCCATCAGTAAGGGACAGGGGGCGGCTGAAGCTTTCTTT. Protein: CAISKGQGAAEAFF.

The chain employs TRBV28 and TRBJ2-7, with TRBD2 matching 8 bases. This CDR3 is 17 amino acids long. Trimming at V came to 4 bases and at J to 3 bases, leaving 14 bases not matched to a gene. Germline V gene lookup returns CDR1 MDHEN and CDR2 SYDVKM. CDR3 bases: TGTGCCAGCAGTTCCCCGGGAGGGGGGGGACTACACTACGAGCAGTACTTC. It translates to CASSSPGGGGLHYEQYF.